The following is a T cell receptor beta chain sequence with its context. CDR3 length: 16 residues. Germline V gives CDR1 SGDLS, CDR2 YYNGEE. J was trimmed by 4 bases and V by 0 bases; bases with no gene match: 6. TCR beta chains were sequenced at survey level with immunoSEQ. Method: immunoSEQ multiplex PCR; TCRdb's copy keeps in-frame clones and lacks some. This table has around 54,000 clones, approximately 93% appearing once. The rearrangement uses TRBV9 and TRBJ2-2; TRBD1 aligns across 7 bases. Material for sequencing was PBMCs. The origin of this receptor is a middle-aged man with rheumatoid arthritis. Written as DNA, the CDR3 is TGTGCCAGCAGCGTAGTTGGACAGGCGCTCACCGGGGAGCTGTTTTTT. This sequence encodes CASSVVGQALTGELFF.